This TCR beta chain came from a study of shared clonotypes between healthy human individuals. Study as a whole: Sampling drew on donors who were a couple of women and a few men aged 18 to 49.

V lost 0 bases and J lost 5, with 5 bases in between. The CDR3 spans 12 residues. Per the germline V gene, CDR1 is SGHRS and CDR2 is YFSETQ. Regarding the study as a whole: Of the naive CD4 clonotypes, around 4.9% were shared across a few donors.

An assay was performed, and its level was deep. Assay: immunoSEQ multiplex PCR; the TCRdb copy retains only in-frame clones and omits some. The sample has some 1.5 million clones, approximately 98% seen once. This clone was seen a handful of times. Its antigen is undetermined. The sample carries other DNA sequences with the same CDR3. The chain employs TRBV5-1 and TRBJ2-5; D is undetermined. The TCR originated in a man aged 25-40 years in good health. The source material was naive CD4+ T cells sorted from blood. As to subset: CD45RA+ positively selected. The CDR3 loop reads CASSLALETQYF. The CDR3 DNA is TGCGCCAGCAGCTTGGCCTTGGAGACCCAGTACTTC. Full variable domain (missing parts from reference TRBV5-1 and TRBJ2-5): KAGVTQTPRYLIKTRGQQVTLSCSPISGHRSVSWYQQTPGQGLQFLFEYFSETQRNKGNFPGRFSGRQFSNSRSEMNVSTLELGDSALYLCASSLALETQYFGPGTRLLVL.